This entry describes one TCR beta chain. The sample originates from a study of blood T cell repertoires in COVID-19. Study information: COVID-19 samples from acute and convalescent phases originated in the United States, Italy and Spain. PBMCs, B-cell-depleted T cells, or T cells provided the cDNA or gDNA that made up the material.

Per the authors' pipeline: Researchers report that nucleated cell counts were estimated from reference gene primer amplification. Sequencing was performed with immunoSEQ multiplex PCR; in TCRdb, only in-frame clones are kept and a portion is missing. From that table come the V and J calls and clone size; the DNA was used to work out D and trimming. The data contain about 72,000 clones, 86% of them singletons. CDR3 length equals 15 residues. In germline, CDR1 is SNHLY, CDR2 FYNNEI. The V end was cut by 6 bases, the J end by 0 bases, with 13 bases between. The chain employs TRBV2 and TRBJ2-3, with D perhaps TRBD1 (6 bases). Specimen: peripheral blood. The sequence came from a man aged 25-45 years with acute or convalescent COVID-19. The CDR3 DNA reads as TGTGCCAGCAGAAACAAGGGGGTCAGCACAGATACGCAGTATTTT. Amino acid sequence: CASRNKGVSTDTQYF. Together with reference TRBV2 and TRBJ2-3, the CDR3 gives the full variable domain: EPEVTQTPSHQVTQMGQEVILRCVPISNHLYFYWYRQILGQKVEFLVSFYNNEISEKSEIFDDQFSVERPDGSNFTLKIRSTKLEDSAMYFCASRNKGVSTDTQYFGPGTRLTVL.